A single T cell receptor beta chain is shown here with its context. Its antigen is currently unknown. This sample was included in a study of shared clonotypes between healthy human individuals. Study observations and caveats: The genetic and exposure-history diversity represented was limited by few donors.

Study donors comprised healthy, HIV-negative adults devoid of recent acute infection or vaccination. The germline V gene encodes CDR1 GTSNPN and CDR2 SVGIG (reference sequence). CDR3 size: 16 residues. V was shortened by 3 bases and J by 4 bases, with 21 bases between the two germline ends. As handled by the study authors: ImmunoSEQ sequences covered only the junction and lacked quality scores; filtering therefore differed. Clones were sequenced by immunoSEQ multiplex PCR, and TCRdb holds only the in-frame ones, with some missing. The DNA gave D and trimming, while V, J and clone size come from that table. The sample consists of around 2.5 million clones, roughly 93% of them appearing once.

The clonotype was recovered from a man in his late teens or twenties in good health. Some clones in this sample may be carry-over from other donors' samples. The chain couples TRBV30 to TRBJ1-1; tentatively, D is TRBD1 (5 bases). Input material: naive CD4+ T cells from PBMCs. As to subset: CD45RA+ positively selected. In nucleotides, the CDR3 is TGTGCCTGGAGGGAAACGCCCGGGGGGGAGGGCACTGAAGCTTTCTTT. Translating gives CAWRETPGGEGTEAFF. The variable domain in full, completed from reference TRBV30 and TRBJ1-1, reads SQTIHQWPATLVQPVGSPLSLECTVEGTSNPNLYWYRQAAGRGLQLLFYSVGIGQISSEVPQNLSASRPQDRQFILSSKKLLLSDSGFYLCAWRETPGGEGTEAFFGQGTRLTVV.